This T cell receptor (beta chain) was recorded in a study of early T cells in non-severe SARS-CoV-2 infection. The library protocol tagged individual cDNA molecules with unique molecular identifiers. TCRdb ran MiXCR on the 5' RACE reads and lists one entry per CDR3 protein. Of nearly 80,000 distinct CDR3 sequences listed, over 10% are singletons. The CDR3 covers 15 residues. Per germline, CDR1 SGDLS and CDR2 YYNGEE. V was clipped by 0 bases and J by 5 bases; unmatched bases: 3. This clonotype was seen only a few times. The rearrangement joins TRBV9 to TRBJ1-2; TRBD1 aligns across 11 bases. This sequence was found in an adult who was a healthcare worker with PCR-confirmed SARS-CoV-2 infection or an uninfected control (not recorded which). Sequenced: whole blood. DNA of the CDR3: TGTGCCAGCAGCGTAGCTGGGACAGGGGGTTATGGCTACACCTTC. Its protein is CASSVAGTGGYGYTF.